This is a list of T cell receptor beta chains from one sample in a study of cytomegalovirus exposure and HLA in healthy donors. This table comes from immunoSEQ multiplex PCR, and its TCRdb copy is limited to in-frame clones, with some not included. The data contain some 180,000 clones, 70% to 90% of them seen just once; the ten biggest clones take up 2% to 2.5%. The sample was PBMCs. All receptors derive from a woman in her 50s in good health and CMV-seronegative. Both conserved end residues are part of each CDR3. The order of the fields is CDR3 protein, CDR3 DNA, clone size, D gene, V gene, J gene. The D gene is left open where the match is weak. Rows may omit the clone size; those that give it use once, few, many or a size class.

CDR3: CASSSTGNIPNTIYF; DNA: TGTGCCAGCAGTTCGACAGGGAACATACCAAACACCATATATTTT; size: -; D: TRBD1; V: TRBV7-2; J: TRBJ1-3
CDR3: CASSPPTSGWPYEQYF; DNA: TGTGCCAGCTCACCACCGACTTCGGGATGGCCCTACGAGCAGTACTTC; size: few; D: -; V: TRBV18; J: TRBJ2-7
CDR3: CASSQDRNRMGKNIQYF; DNA: TGTGCCAGCAGCCAAGATCGGAACAGGATGGGCAAAAACATTCAGTACTTC; size: -; D: -; V: TRBV14; J: TRBJ2-4
CDR3: CASSKGLAGGSPDTQYF; DNA: TGTGCCAGCAGCAAAGGACTAGCGGGAGGGTCCCCAGATACGCAGTATTTT; size: -; D: TRBD2; V: TRBV6-4; J: TRBJ2-3
CDR3: CASSPGTSTVTGELFF; DNA: TGCGCCAGCAGCCCCGGGACTAGCACCGTTACCGGGGAGCTGTTTTTT; size: -; D: TRBD2; V: TRBV5-1; J: TRBJ2-2
CDR3: CSVVAGTIPPREQFF; DNA: TGCAGCGTTGTGGCCGGGACTATCCCCCCGCGTGAGCAGTTCTTC; size: -; D: TRBD2; V: TRBV29-1; J: TRBJ2-1
CDR3: CASSQDQLAGGPNEQFF; DNA: TGCGCCAGCAGCCAAGACCAACTAGCGGGAGGGCCCAATGAGCAGTTCTTC; size: -; D: TRBD2; V: TRBV4-1; J: TRBJ2-1
CDR3: CASSLVGVAYEQYF; DNA: TGTGCCAGCAGTTTAGTGGGAGTAGCCTACGAGCAGTACTTC; size: -; D: -; V: TRBV27; J: TRBJ2-7
CDR3: CASSLRTENTEAFF; DNA: TGTGCCAGCAGCCTTAGGACAGAGAACACTGAAGCTTTCTTT; size: -; D: -; V: TRBV27; J: TRBJ1-1
CDR3: CASSVGNSGSNEQFF; DNA: TGTGCCAGCAGCGTAGGCAATAGCGGGAGCAATGAGCAGTTCTTC; size: -; D: TRBD2; V: TRBV9; J: TRBJ2-1
CDR3: CASSGSGRAQETQYF; DNA: TGTGCCAGCAGCGGTAGCGGGAGGGCCCAGGAGACCCAGTACTTC; size: once; D: TRBD2; V: TRBV7-6; J: TRBJ2-5
CDR3: CASTITGGARNTEAFF; DNA: TGTGCCAGCACCATAACAGGGGGCGCGAGGAACACTGAAGCTTTCTTT; size: -; D: TRBD1; V: TRBV5-5; J: TRBJ1-1
CDR3: CASSWWGLTDTQYF; DNA: TGTGCCAGCAGTTGGTGGGGACTTACAGATACGCAGTATTTT; size: -; D: -; V: TRBV7-2; J: TRBJ2-3
CDR3: CASSPAGLADTYEQYF; DNA: TGTGCCAGCAGCCCAGCGGGGCTAGCGGACACCTACGAGCAGTACTTC; size: -; D: TRBD2; V: TRBV6-6; J: TRBJ2-7
CDR3: CASSTGQGGMNTEAFF; DNA: TGTGCCAGTAGTACCGGACAGGGGGGCATGAACACTGAAGCTTTCTTT; size: once; D: TRBD1; V: TRBV19; J: TRBJ1-1
CDR3: CASSLPLLAGEGTGELFF; DNA: TGTGCCAGCAGCTTACCCTTGCTAGCGGGAGAGGGCACCGGGGAGTTGTTTTTT; size: -; D: TRBD2; V: TRBV7-2; J: TRBJ2-2
CDR3: CASSLALATPYNEQFF; DNA: TGTGCCAGCAGCTTAGCTTTAGCGACCCCCTACAATGAGCAGTTCTTC; size: few; D: -; V: TRBV7-8; J: TRBJ2-1
CDR3: CASSSLPADTGELFF; DNA: TGTGCCAGCAGCTCCCTGCCTGCGGACACCGGGGAGCTGTTTTTT; size: -; D: -; V: TRBV7-3; J: TRBJ2-2
CDR3: CASRGRSWGKGQETQYF; DNA: TGTGCCAGCCGAGGGAGGAGTTGGGGTAAGGGCCAAGAGACCCAGTACTTC; size: -; D: -; V: TRBV28; J: TRBJ2-5
CDR3: CASSPRTGGTEAFF; DNA: TGTGCCAGCAGCCCCAGGACAGGGGGCACTGAAGCTTTCTTT; size: medium-sized; D: TRBD1; V: TRBV5-4; J: TRBJ1-1
CDR3: CAWIPGLSTDTQYF; DNA: TGTGCCTGGATTCCGGGTCTAAGCACAGATACGCAGTATTTT; size: -; D: -; V: TRBV30; J: TRBJ2-3
CDR3: CASSFEQGFVGETQYF; DNA: TGTGCCAGCAGCTTCGAACAGGGGTTTGTTGGAGAGACCCAGTACTTC; size: once; D: TRBD1; V: TRBV7-9; J: TRBJ2-5
CDR3: CASSRRDRGGYTF; DNA: TGTGCCAGCAGCCGTCGGGACAGGGGAGGCTACACCTTC; size: -; D: TRBD1; V: TRBV7-2; J: TRBJ1-2
CDR3: CASSYGGGYSETQYF; DNA: TGTGCCAGCAGTTACGGTGGAGGGTACTCAGAGACCCAGTACTTC; size: -; D: -; V: TRBV6-5; J: TRBJ2-5
CDR3: CASSTLGSLNEQCF; DNA: TGTGCCAGCAGTACACTAGGTAGCCTCAACGAGCAGTGCTTC; size: -; D: -; V: TRBV27; J: TRBJ2-7
CDR3: CASSSFRQVGGELFF; DNA: TGTGCCAGCAGCTCTTTCAGGCAGGTTGGCGGGGAGCTGTTTTTT; size: -; D: -; V: TRBV7-9; J: TRBJ2-2
CDR3: CATSRDAGQGKGGYTF; DNA: TGTGCCACCAGCAGAGATGCGGGACAGGGAAAGGGTGGCTACACCTTC; size: -; D: TRBD1; V: TRBV15; J: TRBJ1-2
CDR3: CASSPWDRQHTEAFF; DNA: TGTGCCAGCAGTCCCTGGGACAGGCAGCACACTGAAGCTTTCTTT; size: -; D: TRBD1; V: TRBV27; J: TRBJ1-1
CDR3: CASGIQDSNQPQHF; DNA: TGTGCCAGCGGAATACAGGATAGCAATCAGCCCCAGCATTTT; size: -; D: -; V: TRBV27; J: TRBJ1-5
CDR3: CASRRGSSGRTYEQYF; DNA: TGTGCCAGCAGGAGGGGGTCTAGCGGGAGAACTTACGAGCAGTACTTC; size: -; D: TRBD2; V: TRBV28; J: TRBJ2-7
CDR3: CASSRQGVNEKLFF; DNA: TGTGCCAGCAGCCGCCAGGGGGTTAATGAAAAACTGTTTTTT; size: -; D: TRBD1; V: TRBV13; J: TRBJ1-4
CDR3: CASSFREWETQYF; DNA: TGTGCCAGCAGCTTCCGAGAGTGGGAGACCCAGTACTTC; size: -; D: -; V: TRBV11-2; J: TRBJ2-5
CDR3: CAWSVHVGGEKLFF; DNA: TGTGCCTGGAGTGTACACGTGGGAGGGGAAAAACTGTTTTTT; size: -; D: -; V: TRBV30; J: TRBJ1-4
CDR3: CASSFYGLAEQYF; DNA: TGTGCCAGCAGCTTCTACGGACTAGCCGAGCAGTACTTC; size: -; D: TRBD2; V: TRBV7-8; J: TRBJ2-7
CDR3: CASNRGQGAQKNYGYTF; DNA: TGTGCCAGCAACAGAGGACAGGGGGCTCAAAAAAACTATGGCTACACCTTC; size: -; D: TRBD1; V: TRBV9; J: TRBJ1-2
CDR3: CASSSGTQRDEQYF; DNA: TGTGCCAGCAGCTCCGGGACACAGAGAGACGAGCAGTACTTC; size: -; D: -; V: TRBV7-7; J: TRBJ2-7
CDR3: CASSLVYQATDTQYF; DNA: TGTGCCAGCAGCTTAGTATACCAAGCTACAGATACGCAGTATTTT; size: few; D: -; V: TRBV7-2; J: TRBJ2-3